This TCR beta chain was documented in a study of blood T cell repertoires in COVID-19 (dated by TCRdb to the early 2020s). Regarding the research as a whole: Samples covering the acute and convalescent phases of COVID-19 were provided by collaborators in the United States, Italy and Spain. HLA class I and class II types, where available, came from metadata supplied by the sample provider rather than from assay-based typing. The sample metadata nearly always contained a de-identified subject ID, COVID-19 status, age in years and sex. Deeply sampled blood TCRbeta repertoires from subjects exposed to, actively infected with, or recovered from COVID-19 were included in the dataset. The material from the prospective study consisted of cDNA or gDNA derived from T cells, B-cell-depleted T cells, or PBMCs. The repertoires were made available in a free public database intended to serve as a resource for research on the immune response to SARS-CoV-2. Samples came from the ongoing ImmuneRACE study (first 160 participants) plus 1,254 subjects from 6 global collaborators. Study-level results and caveats: How much clinical and demographic metadata was included differed by source and by participant, and the metadata was provided uncurated.

According to the germline V gene, CDR1 reads SGHRS and CDR2 reads YFSETQ. Deletion took 0 bases off V and 2 bases off J, with a span of 5 bases between the germline ends. The CDR3 sequence holds 13 residues, the cysteine and phenylalanine included. This entry keeps only the CDR3 DNA: 39 bases, framed from base 1. The collaborating institutions used their own protocols to collect whole blood in K2EDTA tubes. For TCRbeta analysis, collaborators shipped samples as frozen whole blood, isolated PBMCs, or DNA extracted from either of those sample types. TCRbeta CDR3 regions were amplified from genomic DNA by means of the immunoSEQ Assay, a bias-controlled multiplex PCR. The study's processing was this. The number of nucleated cells in each sample was estimated from the amplification of reference gene primers within the assay. Sequence reads were collapsed and filtered to measure the absolute abundance of every unique TCRbeta CDR3 rearrangement. For each sample, productive Simpson clonality was calculated as the square root of Simpson's diversity index across productive rearrangements. Sourced from immuneACCESS, this table was stored by TCRdb with only in-frame sequences that have V and J called. A share of the clones is absent; for the studies checked, an unresolved V gene accounts for under half, and the remainder has no known explanation. The D gene and trimming were derived from the DNA, and the V and J assignments and clone size from that table. The sample table contains around 72,000 clones; only one count was recorded for less than 85% of them. Approximately 18% of the sample belongs to the ten largest clones.

About this clone itself: Its specific antigen is unknown. The input lacks base qualities; no much larger clone sits a single base away.

Material: peripheral blood. The origin of this receptor is an elderly woman with acute or convalescent COVID-19. The rearranged chain carries TRBV5-1 and TRBJ1-2, with the D gene too uncertain to name. CDR3 protein: CASSLGQNYGYTF. The DNA is TGCGCCAGCAGCTTGGGGCAGAACTATGGCTACACCTTC.